Below are 17 T cell receptor beta chains sequenced from a single sample in a study of shared clonotypes between healthy human individuals. Using immunoSEQ multiplex PCR, the repertoire was profiled, and TCRdb retains in-frame clones only, with some absent. Of about 2.2 million clones in the sample, roughly 93% were seen once. CD8 cells regarded as naive lacked CD45RO, were positively chosen for CCR7, and omitted terminally differentiated effector memory CD45RA+ cells. The sample taken for sequencing was naive CD8+ T cells from PBMCs. The origin of the receptors is a man younger than 30 in good health. Some clones in this sample may be carry-over from other donors' samples.

The count of this clone is one. The genes are TRBV19 and TRBJ1-1, with TRBD1 as a possible D gene (5 bases). The CDR3 is 15 amino acids. V gave up 4 bases and J gave up 1 base, with 13 bases separating them. Germline CDR1 and CDR2: LNHDA and SQIVND (reference sequence). In nucleotides, the CDR3 is TGTGCCAGTAGTACCCAAGGGGCCGGGAACACTGAAGCTTTCTTT. Translation: CASSTQGAGNTEAFF.

The CDR3 region is CASSAFMGYEQYF. CDR3 sequence (DNA): TGTGCCAGCAGTGCCTTCATGGGTTACGAGCAGTACTTC. The rearrangement joins TRBV6-5 to TRBJ2-7; no reliable D call. The germline V gene encodes CDR1 MNHEY and CDR2 SVGAGI. Trimming removed 5 bases from V and 4 bases from J, with 12 bases in between. CDR3 length: 13 amino acids.

This clone was found once. This chain uses TRBV4-1 with TRBJ1-1; no clear D gene. The germline V and J ends were trimmed by 0 bases and 2 bases, with 10 bases remaining between them. This CDR3 is 15 amino acids long. In germline, CDR1 is MGHRA, CDR2 YSYEKL. CDR3 in DNA: TGCGCCAGCAGCCAAGATAAGGGCGAAAACACTGAAGCTTTCTTT. Amino acids: CASSQDKGENTEAFF.

The CDR3 region is CASSKNRRSTGELFF. CDR3 nucleotide sequence: TGTGCCAGCAGCAAGAACAGGAGATCCACCGGGGAGCTGTTTTTT. This rearrangement joins TRBV6-1 to TRBJ2-2; tentative D call: TRBD1 (5 bases). Germline CDR1 MNHNS, CDR2 SASEGT. CDR3 length: 15 amino acids. Trimming removed 6 bases from V and 4 bases from J, with 15 bases in between.

This clone was observed once. DNA for the CDR3: TGCGCCAGCAGCTTGGATTTGTTTGGCAGAGCCTCCCGGAACTATGGCTACACCTTC. It codes for CASSLDLFGRASRNYGYTF. The J gene is TRBJ1-2, the V gene TRBV5-1; D remains unclear. The V and J ends lost 0 bases and 2 bases respectively, with 23 bases between them. Germline V CDR1 and CDR2: SGHRS, YFSETQ. The CDR3 consists of 19 residues.

The chain couples TRBV29-1 to TRBJ1-1; no clear D. The CDR3 length is 11 residues. CDR1 is SQVTM, CDR2 ANQGSEA, per germline. The V and J ends lost 4 bases and 8 bases respectively, with 11 bases between them. The CDR3 coding sequence is TGCAGCGTTGTGATCCTAGGGGAAGCTTTCTTT. This codes for CSVVILGEAFF.

The rearrangement links TRBV27 to TRBJ2-2, with a possible D match to TRBD1 (6 bases). Germline CDR1 reads MNHEY; CDR2 reads SMNVEV (reference sequence). V was shortened by 5 bases and J by 6 bases, with 13 bases between the two germline ends. The CDR3 loop spans 14 amino acids. The CDR3 protein is CASSHLPGAGELFF. CDR3 DNA: TGTGCCAGCAGTCACCTTCCAGGGGCCGGGGAGCTGTTTTTT.

This clone was seen a single time. This rearrangement joins TRBV7-2 to TRBJ2-4; tentative D call: TRBD2 (6 bases). The CDR3 runs 17 residues. Germline CDR1 reads SGHTA; CDR2 reads FQGNSA. V lost 5 bases, J lost 5 bases, and 22 bases lay in between. CDR3: CASSNYPLGSGQNIQYF. CDR3 in DNA: TGTGCCAGCAGCAATTACCCCCTGGGTAGCGGACAAAACATTCAGTACTTC. The full variable domain, completed using reference TRBV7-2 and TRBJ2-4, is GAGVSQSPSNKVTEKGKDVELRCDPISGHTALYWYRQSLGQGLEFLIYFQGNSAPDKSGLPSDRFSAERTGGSVSTLTIQRTQQEDSAVYLCASSNYPLGSGQNIQYFGAGTRLSVL.

The chain has TRBV5-1 and TRBJ2-1; 8 nucleotides agree with TRBD2. The V gene end was trimmed by 3 bases and the J gene end by 0 bases; junction bases not matched to a gene: 14. CDR3 size: 19 residues. Germline V CDR1 and CDR2: SGHRS, YFSETQ. The CDR3 region is CASSSIAGLAASSYNEQFF. The CDR3 bases are TGCGCCAGCAGCTCGATTGCAGGACTAGCCGCTAGCTCCTACAATGAGCAGTTCTTC.

This chain joins TRBV7-9 and TRBJ2-7; D gene ambiguous. Germline V CDR1 and CDR2: SEHNR, FQNEAQ (reference sequence). The CDR3 sequence is 13 residues long. The V and J ends lost 0 bases and 3 bases respectively, with 6 bases between them. For the CDR3, the DNA is TGTGCCAGCAGCTTAGCCCGGGTCTACGAGCAGTACTTC. Protein product: CASSLARVYEQYF.

This chain connects TRBV28 to TRBJ2-2; D is uncertain. Per germline, CDR1 MDHEN and CDR2 SYDVKM. CDR3 size: 18 residues. V lost 5 bases, J lost 0 bases, and 19 bases lay in between. CDR3 sequence reads: CASSTRELAPSNTGELFF. CDR3 sequence (DNA): TGTGCCAGCAGTACCAGAGAATTAGCTCCATCGAACACCGGGGAGCTGTTTTTT.

This clone was found a few times. This chain links TRBV10-2 with TRBJ1-5; D gene unclear. This CDR3 is 14 amino acids long. Trimming shortened V by 3 bases and J by 2 bases, and 8 bases separated the two germline ends. Germline V lookup: CDR1 WSHSY, CDR2 SAAADI. CDR3 loop: CASSESRGNQPQHF. As DNA, the CDR3 is TGCGCCAGCAGTGAATCGAGGGGCAATCAGCCCCAGCATTTT.

The genes are TRBV7-3 and TRBJ2-1; D possibly corresponds to TRBD2 (6 bases). CDR1 SGHTA and CDR2 FQGTGA come from the germline V gene. V lost 5 bases and J lost 2, with 7 bases in between. The CDR3 runs 13 residues. The CDR3 is CASSRGAYNEQFF. Written as DNA, the CDR3 is TGTGCCAGCAGCCGCGGGGCCTACAATGAGCAGTTCTTC.

This chain joins TRBV4-3 and TRBJ2-5; D unresolved. Matching the DNA end better, TRBJ2-7 makes the J call doubtful. Germline-derived CDR1 and CDR2 are LGHNA and YSLEER. The CDR3 sequence is 14 residues long. CDR3 sequence reads: CASSQAFDNYEQYF. CDR3 DNA sequence: TGCGCCAGCAGCCAAGCGTTCGATAACTACGAGCAGTACTTC.

This clone was found once. The chain joins TRBV5-1 to TRBJ2-3; TRBD2 agrees at 9 bases. The V gene end was trimmed by 6 bases and the J gene end by 4 bases; junction bases not matched to a gene: 12. The CDR3 totals 16 residues. Germline V gene sequence: CDR1 SGHRS, CDR2 YFSETQ. The CDR3 region has the DNA TGCGCCAGCACTTCGATAGCGGGAGAGGACGCAGATACGCAGTATTTT. The encoded protein is CASTSIAGEDADTQYF.

V usage is TRBV2 and J usage is TRBJ2-1, with 7 bases fitting TRBD2. Germline V gene data show CDR1 as SNHLY and CDR2 as FYNNEI. The CDR3 contains 18 residues. The J segment lost 7 bases and the V segment lost 0 bases, leaving 15 bases of the junction unmatched. This CDR3 is CASSEANPQARGDNEQFF. The CDR3 DNA reads as TGTGCCAGCAGTGAAGCGAACCCCCAGGCCCGGGGGGATAATGAGCAGTTCTTC.

As for this clone: This sample also contains other DNA sequences that code for the same CDR3. The chain joins TRBV25-1 to TRBJ2-3, with 9 bases aligning to TRBD2. The ends lost 3 bases at V and 0 bases at J; junction bases unmatched: 1. CDR1 MGHDK and CDR2 SYGVNS come from the germline V gene. The CDR3 runs to 15 residues. CDR3: CASSETSGSTDTQYF. CDR3 nucleotide sequence: TGTGCCAGCAGTGAGACTAGCGGTAGCACAGATACGCAGTATTTT.